The entry below describes one TCR beta chain. This clone was seen a handful of times. This clone's antigen is unknown. Per-base qualities were not stored, and no clone one base away is much larger. This sample is part of a study of blood T cell repertoires in COVID-19 (dated by TCRdb to the early 2020s). Background for the entire study: Collaborator samples came from the United States, Italy and Spain and covered acute and convalescent phases of COVID-19. The prospective study material was composed of cDNA or gDNA derived from T cells, B-cell-depleted T cells, or PBMCs. The dataset comprised deeply sampled blood TCRbeta repertoires from subjects exposed to, actively infected with, or recovered from COVID-19. Where available, HLA class I and class II types were obtained from metadata supplied by the sample provider rather than from assay-based typing. The samples were drawn from two sources: the first 160 participants of the ongoing ImmuneRACE study, and approximately 1,300 subjects contributed by 6 global collaborators. A freely available public database, intended as a resource for researchers studying the immune response to SARS-CoV-2, is where the repertoires were released. Sample metadata almost always included a de-identified subject ID, COVID-19 status, age in years and sex. General findings and caveats noted by the study authors: The quantity of clinical and demographic metadata differed by source and by participant and was supplied without curation.

The immunoSEQ Assay, a bias-controlled multiplex PCR, was used to amplify TCRbeta CDR3 regions from genomic DNA. The authors' pipeline ran thus. Nucleated cell counts per sample were estimated from amplification of reference gene primers within the assay. Sequence reads were collapsed and filtered to measure the absolute abundance of every unique TCRbeta CDR3 rearrangement. Productive Simpson clonality was computed per sample as the square root of Simpson's diversity index over productive rearrangements. Here the immuneACCESS table is served through TCRdb, limited to in-frame sequences with V and J called. Missing clones are a known gap in these copies; in checked studies unresolved V genes cover under half, and the rest lacks a known reason. The DNA gave D and trimming, while V, J and clone size come from that table. For this sample there are 200,000 or so clones; approximately 89% appear just once. Jointly, the top ten make up more than 3% of the sample.

Participants in the prospective study were enrolled through a virtual design, were aged about 18 to 100 years, and lived in approximately 25 United States geographic areas. To assign participants to cohorts, the prospective study relied on clinical history that participants themselves reported in a screening survey and a study questionnaire. Exposed participants had been in contact, within 2 weeks of entering the study, with a person who had a PCR-confirmed or clinician-diagnosed case of COVID-19. Each participant in the prospective study had whole blood, serum and a nasopharyngeal or oropharyngeal swab collected by mobile phlebotomists. Participants in the prospective study had the option to provide additional blood draws and questionnaires over a roughly 2-month period. Blood samples from the prospective study were shipped frozen or at room temperature prior to DNA extraction. V ends up 6 bases short and J 6 bases short, with an unmatched junction base count of 12. CDR1 and CDR2 are drawn from the germline V gene: MNHEY, SVGAGI. The CDR3 sequence holds 15 residues, the cysteine and phenylalanine included. Only CDR3 DNA remains: 45 bases, in frame from the first base.

Source material: PBMCs or T cells enriched from blood (not recorded which). The chain couples TRBV6-5 to TRBJ1-1, with TRBD1 identical over 8 junction bases. The origin of this receptor is a woman in her 30s who had been exposed to COVID-19. The sequence in DNA is TGTGCCAGCAGACTAGTACAGGGGGTTGATGCTGAAGCTTTCTTT. The encoded protein is CASRLVQGVDAEAFF.